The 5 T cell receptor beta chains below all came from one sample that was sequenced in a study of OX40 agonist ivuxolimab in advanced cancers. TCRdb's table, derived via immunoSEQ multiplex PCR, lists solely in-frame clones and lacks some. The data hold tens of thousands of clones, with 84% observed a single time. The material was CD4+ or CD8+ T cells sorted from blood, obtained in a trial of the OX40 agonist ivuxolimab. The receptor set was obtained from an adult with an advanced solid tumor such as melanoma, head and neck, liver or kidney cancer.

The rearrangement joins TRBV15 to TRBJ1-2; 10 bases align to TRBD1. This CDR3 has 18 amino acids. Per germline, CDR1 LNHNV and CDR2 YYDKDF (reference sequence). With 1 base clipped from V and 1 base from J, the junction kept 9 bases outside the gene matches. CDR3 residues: CATSRGRGTGAVNYGYTF. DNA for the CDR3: TGTGCCACCAGCAGAGGTCGCGGGACAGGGGCGGTTAACTATGGCTACACCTTC.

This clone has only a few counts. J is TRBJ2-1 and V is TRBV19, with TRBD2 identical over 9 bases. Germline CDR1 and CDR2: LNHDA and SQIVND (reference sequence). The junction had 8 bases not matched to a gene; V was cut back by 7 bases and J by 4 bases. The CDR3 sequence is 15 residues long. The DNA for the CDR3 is TGTGCCAGTACCATAGCGGGAGCTGCTTACAATGAGCAGTTCTTC. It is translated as CASTIAGAAYNEQFF.

CDR3 DNA sequence: TGCAGCGTGAACGGGGTAGCGGTTTCCTACAATGAGCAGTTCTTC. Translation: CSVNGVAVSYNEQFF. The gene calls are TRBV29-1 and TRBJ2-1; D possibly corresponds to TRBD2 (6 bases). Germline V lookup: CDR1 SQVTM, CDR2 ANQGSEA. V lost 6 bases and J 1 base, leaving 16 bases between the germline ends. This CDR3 is 15 amino acids long.

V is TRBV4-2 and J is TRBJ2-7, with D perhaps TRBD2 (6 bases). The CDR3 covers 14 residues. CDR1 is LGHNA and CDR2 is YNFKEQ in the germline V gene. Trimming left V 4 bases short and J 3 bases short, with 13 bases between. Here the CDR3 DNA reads TGTGCCAGCAGCCCTAGCGTCACCTACTACGAGCAGTACTTC. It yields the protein CASSPSVTYYEQYF.

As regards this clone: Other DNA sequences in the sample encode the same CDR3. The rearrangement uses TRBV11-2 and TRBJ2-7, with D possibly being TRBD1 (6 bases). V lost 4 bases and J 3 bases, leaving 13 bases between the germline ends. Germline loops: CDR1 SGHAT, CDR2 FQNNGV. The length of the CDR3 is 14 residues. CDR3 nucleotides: TGTGCCAGCAGCTCTATGACAGGTAGCTACGAGCAGTACTTC. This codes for CASSSMTGSYEQYF.